In its sample, the clone carrying this T cell receptor beta chain was seen once. The target antigen is unknown. The sample comes from a study of T cells in Graves' hyperthyroidism and ophthalmopathy. General study points: Most expanded thyroid clonotypes above 0.001 also appeared in blood. A model using 13 V-J features told ophthalmopathy apart from stable hyperthyroidism.

Trimming shortened V by 3 bases and J by 7 bases, and 7 bases separated the two germline ends. CDR3 length: 11 amino acids. From RNA transcripts, TCR beta CDR3 regions were amplified. First-round RT-PCR with HTBI primers amplified the TCR CDR3 region. TCRdb called the multiplex PCR reads again in MiXCR, with one record for every CDR3 protein. The data contain 660,000 or so distinct CDR3 sequences, approximately 42% of them singletons. The receptor was derived from an adult man with Graves' disease, either hyperthyroidism or ophthalmopathy (not recorded which). The chain recombines TRBV12-3 or TRBV12-4 with TRBJ2-7; D gene unclear. The sample taken for sequencing was peripheral blood or thyroid tissue (not recorded which). DNA for the CDR3: TGTGCCAGCAGTTTTTCGATTGAGCAGTACTTC. Translating it yields CASSFSIEQYF.